This entry is about one TCR beta chain. The target of this receptor is not known. It has no much larger one-base neighbor in the sample; base qualities were not kept. The protocol used for the library was the immunoSEQ multiplex PCR assay. The multiplex PCR relied on a mix of 60 forward primers for TCR Vbeta segments and 13 reverse primers for TCR Jbeta segments. A multiplex PCR assay on genomic DNA amplified the CDR3 region of rearranged TCR beta genes. The Illumina HiSeq System was used to sequence the amplified TCR beta libraries as 87-base-pair reads. Processing in the source paper ran as follows. A later analysis counted about 80 million unique TCR beta chains across the 550 to 800 repertoires, and some 12 million of these chains were shared by at least two donors. A nearest-neighbor algorithm error-corrected the raw reads and collapsed the reads into unique sequences, merging closely related sequences to remove PCR and sequencing errors. V, D and J gene segments were assigned by aligning CDR3 sequences to IMGT reference sequences. Each retained sequence needed at least a six-nucleotide match to both a V gene segment and a J gene segment. Rearrangements were called productive when the CDR3 lacked stop codons and stayed in frame with V and J; all others were non-productive. Following IMGT convention, CDR3 was defined as the stretch from the second conserved V-encoded cysteine to the conserved J-encoded phenylalanine. The earlier analysis of 500 to 650 of the donors excluded any sequence lacking an unambiguous match to a single V gene segment. An earlier analysis of 550 to 650 of the donors classified V segments as functional when productive rearrangements were above 56.7% and as segregating when the standard deviation between donors was above 5%. A statistical classification framework was developed to diagnose cytomegalovirus status using the catalog of TCR beta chain sequences. V and J gene assignment, in a later analysis, came from comparing TCR nucleotide sequences with IMGT/GENE-DB human TR gene sequences. Using the TCRdist pipeline, a later analysis assigned CDR3 sequences along with most-parsimonious VDJ recombination scenarios. A later analysis defined each TCR beta chain by its CDR3 amino acid sequence plus V-gene family, and excluded reads lacking a unique V-gene family. As a way to deal with suspected cross-contamination and a sequencing artifact, a later analysis dropped hundreds of nucleotide sequences that were highly shared and had low generation probability. In a later analysis, a clonal expansion index was calculated for each public chain from normalized within-repertoire ranks of inferred template counts. In a later analysis, generation probabilities were computed using a VDJ recombination model fitted to out-of-frame rearrangements, and the results were checked against IGoR. In a later analysis, hypergeometric tests were used to score TCR-TCR, TCR-HLA and TCR-CMV co-occurrence, with a repertoire-size bias correction applied to TCR pairs. In a later analysis, false discovery rates were estimated by permuting HLA or CMV assignments 20 times. A later analysis grouped co-occurring TCRs with DBSCAN, adding TCRdist sequence similarity when clustering within HLA-allele-positive subsets. Repertoires with fewer than 30,000 or more than 120,000 public chains, plus five repertoires with anomalous nucleotide sharing, were excluded from co-occurrence clustering. TCRdb's version of the immuneACCESS table is confined to in-frame rearrangements and falls short of the full clone set. An unresolved V gene accounts for under half of the shortfall where checked; the remainder is of unknown origin. V, J and clone size derive from that table, while D and trimming were established from the DNA sequence. The sample table lists about 150,000 clones, more than 75% of them with a count of one. About 2.7% of the sample comes from the top ten.

The source of the sample is a study of cytomegalovirus exposure and HLA in healthy donors (dated by TCRdb to 2017 to 2019). For context, the study as a whole: An earlier analysis of some 550 of the donors reported approximately 270 Gb of sequence data and 117 million unique TCR beta sequences from 190 million or so T cells. In a later genetic analysis, genome-wide SNP genotypes for about 60% of the 666 donors were used, and that subset was treated as a discovery cohort. Every repertoire in the discovery cohort had been generated on one and the same sequencing platform. Both class I and class II loci were covered by HLA typing, at four-digit resolution. An earlier analysis of 587 of the donors used high-throughput TCR beta sequencing to judge whether each TCR beta V gene segment behaved as functional or pseudogenic. Using immunosequencing, the study profiled T cell repertoires from some 670 subjects and related those repertoires to cytomegalovirus serostatus. The number of donors typed differed by locus, with roughly 620-630 for A, B, C, DRB1 and DQB1, 522 for DQA1, over 600 for DPA1, and some 450 for DPB1. The study was designed to test whether signatures of past pathogen exposure could be identified by cataloging public T cell receptors. In the later analysis, no new phenotypic data were used to find candidate immune exposures; instead, reliance was placed on TCR beta sequences and their occurrence across donors. A separate validation cohort of more than 100 different subjects was used in addition to the 666-subject first cohort. Four to six DR-DQ haplotypes were handled as single units for association and clustering, since linkage in the cohort was strong. The study combined high-throughput TCR immunosequencing, statistical association of individual TCRs with disease status, and machine learning to predict cytomegalovirus infection status. Among 398 genotyped donors of the cohort, an average of approximately 240,000 unique TCR beta nucleotide sequences was sequenced per donor, of which 15% to 20% were non-productive. Of the roughly 400 genotyped donors, 81% fell in the genetic ancestry cluster associated with self-reported Caucasian donors. Alongside the repertoire data, information on donor age, sex, ethnicity and CMV serostatus was compiled. An early release that covered several hundred HLA-typed donors contained 300 to 350 gigabases of sequencing data and tens of millions of unique TCR sequences. A later analysis re-analyzed previously published TCR beta repertoires from hundreds of donors and added high-resolution HLA genotyping to study TCR occurrence patterns.

The cohort consisted of fewer than 700 healthy bone marrow donors. At the time of sampling, all cohort members were nominally healthy, though unrecorded immune exposures were likely present. The donor tested CMV seropositive, placing the donor among the 250 to 350 seropositive members of the cohort. Every donor gave a peripheral blood sample, and the peripheral blood mononuclear cells from that sample were used for TCR beta sequencing. The Qiagen DNeasy Blood Extraction Kit was used to extract genomic DNA from the blood cell samples. Paper-wide results and their limitations: The 87-base-pair reads could not distinguish some IMGT-functional V segments, including TRBV6-2 and TRBV6-3, so those segments were excluded. A further reported finding was that TCR beta sequences accurately predicted the HLA-A and HLA-B alleles for most subjects in the first cohort. According to a later genetic analysis, donors in an Asian-associated ancestry cluster had fewer N-insertions in productive TCRs than the roughly 700-donor mean. Only TCR beta chains were sequenced in this cohort, and the absence of alpha or paired-chain data limited detectable features. Because HLA typing was missing for some donors at each locus, association tests included only the typed subset. In both the original and validation cohorts, the classifier was reported to diagnose cytomegalovirus status with high specificity and sensitivity. For the cohort, immune exposure information was limited to CMV serostatus. When HLA alleles, especially DR and DQ, strongly co-occurred, TCR associations were difficult to assign to individual alleles. Most TCR sequences were seen in very few donors, while some public TCRs were found in many individuals. A few of the identified cytomegalovirus-associated TCR beta chains were confirmed in vitro to be specific for cytomegalovirus antigens. According to a later analysis, parvovirus B19, influenza, CMV and Epstein-Barr virus appeared linked to several top co-occurrence clusters. Correlated functional status among segregating V segments might be attributable to linkage disequilibrium, but an unknown experimental factor could not be ruled out. A later genetic analysis associated a missense DCLRE1C variant with V-gene and J-gene trimming of TCR beta chains, and an independent cohort replicated the association. In a later analysis, HLA-associated TCR beta chains were found to be more clonally expanded and to have lower generation probabilities than equally common non-associated chains. Sequencing depth was assumed to be roughly uniform across donors in the presence/absence analyses, though that assumption may not hold. The earlier analysis of some 560 of the donors excluded 15 to 20 rarely observed V segments, including chromosome 9 orphons, because counts were too low. According to a later analysis, most CMV-associated TCR beta chains appeared to be HLA-restricted, and the HLA associations seemed to be driven largely by CMV exposure. It was suggested by the authors that the approach could potentially be generalized to other disease states and immunological phenotypes. Broadly in line with IMGT annotations, most TCR beta V segments showed up in productive rearrangements about 87% or about 30% of the time in an earlier analysis of a few hundred of the donors. A cluster of highly shared sequence variants was judged likely to represent a technical artifact of the sequencing pipeline. In a later analysis, TCR association rates were found to vary across HLA loci, with the most associated TCRs seen for DRB1 alleles and the fewest for HLA-C alleles. A later analysis associated 15,000 to 20,000 TCR beta sequences with specific HLA alleles at a false discovery rate of 0.05. In the study, approximately 150 TCR beta chains were listed as associated with cytomegalovirus.

Counted from cysteine to phenylalanine, this CDR3 has 13 amino acids. The only DNA kept is the CDR3, 39 bases in frame from the first base. As encoded in the germline V gene, CDR1 is MNHNS while CDR2 is SASEGT. V loses 4 bases, J loses 13 bases, and the germline ends lie 19 bases apart. What was sequenced was PBMCs. The receptor was isolated from a man aged 25-45 years in good health and CMV-seropositive. Recombination connected TRBV6-1 to TRBJ1-1, and perhaps TRBD1 as D gene, on 6 matching bases. CDR3 loop: CASSARVGTIVFF. The nucleotides are TGTGCCAGCAGTGCCAGGGTGGGGACAATTGTTTTCTTT.